This TCR beta chain was observed in a study of a mutant IDH1 vaccine in newly diagnosed glioma. As for time point: baseline, week 1 (first vaccination visit). Regarding treatment: pre-vaccination baseline after standard-of-care therapy. Assay used: immunoSEQ multiplex PCR; TCRdb lists only in-frame clones, some missing. The repertoire holds about 50,000 clones, with 86% as singletons. The specimen comprised PBMCs, sampled from a glioma patient treated with radiotherapy, temozolomide or both. This sequence originates from a man aged 35 to 55 with glioma.

The CDR3 DNA reads as TGTGCCACCAGCAGGCGAGCGGGAGGCCTTGACCAAGAGACCCAGTACTTC. Its translation is CATSRRAGGLDQETQYF. The chain links TRBV15 to TRBJ2-5; 9 bases match TRBD2. Losses at the gene ends were 3 bases for V and 0 bases for J; bases not matched to a gene: 8. The CDR3 is 17 amino acids. Per germline, CDR1 LNHNV and CDR2 YYDKDF (reference sequence). Complete variable domain (other parts from reference TRBV15 and TRBJ2-5): DAMVIQNPRYQVTQFGKPVTLSCSQTLNHNVMYWYQQKSSQAPKLLFHYYDKDFNNEADTPDNFQSRRPNTSFCFLDIRSPGLGDTAMYLCATSRRAGGLDQETQYFGPGTRLLVL.